Detailed here is one T cell receptor (beta chain). The sample holds one count of this clone. No cognate antigen has been identified for it. Per-nucleotide qualities are absent, and no much larger clonotype sits a single base away. The entry originates in a study of PD-L1 blockade in urothelial cancer (TCRdb year 2017). Broadly, across the study: Therapy was started in the mid-2010s for all patients, and atezolizumab 1,200 mg was administered intravenously every 3 weeks. A median of about 150,000 T cells and roughly 80,000 unique TCRs was obtained from blood samples, and a median clonality of 0.080 was observed. Pretreatment tumor samples and matched peripheral blood, collected serially before and after atezolizumab treatment, underwent TCR sequencing. Patients had an ECOG performance status of 0 or 1 and had received between 0 and 3 prior chemotherapy regimens. Whole exome sequencing and RNA sequencing of pretreatment tumors were performed alongside TCR sequencing in the same patients. About 90% of the roughly 30 patients were identified as males with urothelial cancer of bladder origin, and a prior smoking history was reported by 18 of 29 patients. Blood samples were analyzed 3 weeks after the start of treatment (second dose) and 6 weeks after the start of treatment. Twenty-nine patients had pretreatment blood TCR-seq, around 25 had at least one posttreatment blood collection, and around 25 had tumor TCR-seq. Nine patients achieved durable clinical benefit and approximately 19 did not. An exploratory multi-omic analysis was conducted of the somatic, immune and clinical correlates of response to PD-L1 blockade with atezolizumab in urothelial cancer. Progression-free survival longer than 6 months counted as durable clinical benefit, and TCR features were additionally tested against both progression-free and overall survival.

V loses 0 bases at its end and J loses 1 base; junction bases beyond the gene matches: 0. Including the terminal cysteine and phenylalanine, the CDR3 comprises 15 residues. The retained sequence is limited to the CDR3, 45 bases, with the frame set at the first base. Per the germline V gene, SGHDT is the CDR1 and YYEEEE is the CDR2. What the research found in general, with its limitations: Patients with durable benefit showed greater expansion of tumor-associated TCR clones in peripheral blood 3 weeks after starting treatment (n ≈ 23, p = 0.022). Because of the small sample size (n of about 30) and the many exploratory analyses performed, the results are intended to be regarded as hypothesis-generating. A pretreatment peripheral blood TCR clonality below the median was linked to improved progression-free and overall survival.

The cohort included 29 patients with locally advanced or metastatic urothelial carcinoma who were treated at Memorial Sloan Kettering on a trial protocol. Peripheral blood mononuclear cells were collected pretreatment and during treatment, with between 1 and 8 total time points per patient. The Qiagen DNeasy Blood extraction kit was used to purify genomic DNA from total PBMCs and from tumor samples. PBMCs were collected pretreatment and during treatment, and were isolated and stored as previously described. Synthetic TCR analog templates were spiked into each PCR so that absolute template abundance could be estimated from read counts. Using the immunoSEQ assay, TCRbeta CDR3 regions were amplified from genomic DNA with bias-controlled V and J gene primers. Sequencing of rearranged TCRbeta segments was done at approximately 20X coverage. The study's own analysis went as follows. Clustering was used to correct sequencing errors, and CDR3s were annotated against IMGT so that V, D and J genes could be assigned. Out-of-frame and stop-codon sequences were excluded, and only productive TCRbeta rearrangements were used in downstream analyses. Clonality was calculated as one minus the Shannon entropy normalized by the log of the number of unique productive sequences. Clones differing between time points or between blood and tumor were identified using Fisher's exact test with Benjamini-Hochberg correction, with an adjusted p below 0.01 applied as the threshold. TCRdb mirrors the immuneACCESS table, restricted to in-frame sequences. Some clones are absent from its copies; in checked studies, under half trace to an unresolved V gene, and the reason for the others is unknown. D and trimming come from the DNA, and the V and J calls and clone size come from that table. This sample is represented by some 100,000 clones; 90% to 95% of them were singletons. Around 0.9% of the sample belongs to the ten largest clones.

This clonotype was sampled from a woman aged 80 or over with urothelial cancer. Source: PBMCs, taken around atezolizumab (anti-PD-L1) treatment. The chain is encoded by TRBV5-6 joined to TRBJ2-1, with 8 bases aligning to TRBD1. The CDR3 in this case is CASSLGTGSYNEQFF. The bases read TGTGCCAGCAGCTTGGGGACAGGGTCCTACAATGAGCAGTTCTTC.